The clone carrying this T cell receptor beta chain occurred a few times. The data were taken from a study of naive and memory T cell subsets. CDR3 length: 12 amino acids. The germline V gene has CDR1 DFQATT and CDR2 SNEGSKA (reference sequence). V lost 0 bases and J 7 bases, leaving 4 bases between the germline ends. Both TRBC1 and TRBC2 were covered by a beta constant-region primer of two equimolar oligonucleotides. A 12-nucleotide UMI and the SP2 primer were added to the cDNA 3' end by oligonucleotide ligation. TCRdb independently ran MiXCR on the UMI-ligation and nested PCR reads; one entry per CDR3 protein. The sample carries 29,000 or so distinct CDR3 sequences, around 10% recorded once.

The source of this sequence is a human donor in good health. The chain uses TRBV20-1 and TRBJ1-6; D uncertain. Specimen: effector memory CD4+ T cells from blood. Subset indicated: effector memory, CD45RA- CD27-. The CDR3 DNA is TGCAGTGCTAGAGAAAGCAATTCACCCCTCCACTTT. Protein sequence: CSARESNSPLHF.